This passage covers 14 T cell receptor beta chains from one sample sequenced in a study of T cells in narcolepsy. Only in-frame clones appear in the TCRdb table, and some are missing; sequencing was by immunoSEQ multiplex PCR. The sample consists of some 22,000 clones, roughly 85% of them appearing once. Sample: memory (CD45RA-) CD4+ T cells from blood. The receptor source for this set is a human donor in good health.

The chain links TRBV6-5 to TRBJ1-4; 7 bases align to TRBD1. Germline CDR1 is MNHEY and CDR2 is SVGAGI. Trimming took 5 bases from V and 7 from J; bases not matched to a gene: 7. The CDR3 loop spans 14 amino acids. CDR3 sequence reads: CASSEQGLGEKLFF. The DNA of the CDR3 is TGTGCCAGCAGTGAACAGGGGCTGGGTGAAAAACTGTTTTTT.

The V call is TRBV28, the J call TRBJ1-1; perhaps TRBD1 as D (5 bases). Germline loops: CDR1 MDHEN, CDR2 SYDVKM. V was pared by 7 bases and J by 7 bases, with 22 bases between. The CDR3 totals 15 residues. The CDR3 nucleotides read TGTGCCAGCATTGGGGGGATGCTGGGTTCGTTTGAAGCTTTCTTT. This codes for CASIGGMLGSFEAFF. The full variable domain, rest sourced from reference TRBV28 and TRBJ1-1, is DVKVTQSSRYLVKRTGEKVFLECVQDMDHENMFWYRQDPGLGLRLIYFSYDVKMKEKGDIPEGYSVSREKKERFSLILESASTNQTSMYLCASIGGMLGSFEAFFGQGTRLTVV.

In its sample, this clone was seen once. This chain uses TRBV28 with TRBJ2-7, with 15 bases fitting TRBD2. Germline loops: CDR1 MDHEN, CDR2 SYDVKM. The CDR3 sequence is 15 residues long. Trimming took 6 bases from V and 6 from J; bases not matched to a gene: 6. The CDR3 nucleotides are TGTGCCAGCAGGGGGACTAGCGGGAGGTTCGGCGAGCAGTACTTC. Amino acid sequence: CASRGTSGRFGEQYF.

Only a few counts were recorded for this clone. The chain joins TRBV9 to TRBJ2-1, with TRBD2 matching 12 bases. Germline CDR1 is SGDLS and CDR2 is YYNGEE. Trimming removed 4 bases from V and 6 bases from J; junction bases left unmatched: 2. The CDR3 sequence is 14 residues long. Written as DNA, the CDR3 is TGTGCCAGCAGCAAGACTAGCGGGGGCAATGAGCAGTTCTTC. Translating it yields CASSKTSGGNEQFF.

V and J are TRBV29-1 and TRBJ1-2; tentatively, D is TRBD1 (5 bases). From germline, CDR1 is SQVTM and CDR2 ANQGSEA. V was cut by 5 bases and J by 8 bases, with 15 bases left in between. This CDR3 region has 12 residues. This CDR3 reads CSVSGGSRGYTF. The CDR3 DNA reads TGCAGCGTTTCGGGGGGATCTAGGGGCTACACCTTC.

This chain links TRBV29-1 with TRBJ2-3; no definite D call. Trimming removed 7 bases at V and 2 bases at J, with 4 bases between. This CDR3 contains 10 residues. CDR1 SQVTM and CDR2 ANQGSEA come from the germline V gene. The CDR3 nucleotides read TGCAGCGAAACCACAGATACGCAGTATTTT. This sequence encodes CSETTDTQYF.

The chain uses TRBV6-6 and TRBJ2-1; 8 bases agree with TRBD2. Germline trimming cut 4 bases from V and 4 bases from J; bases unmatched to any gene: 6. This CDR3 contains 15 residues. Looked up from germline, CDR1 is MNHNY and CDR2 is SVGAGI (reference sequence). The CDR3 DNA sequence: TGTGCCAGCAGTTCCCGGACTAGCTGGTACAATGAGCAGTTCTTC. Protein sequence: CASSSRTSWYNEQFF.

The chain carries TRBV27 and TRBJ2-7; 11 bases align to TRBD2. This CDR3 contains 21 residues. CDR1 and CDR2 from the germline V gene are MNHEY and SMNVEV (reference sequence). V lost 2 bases, J lost 3 bases, and 21 bases stayed unmatched. CDR3 coding DNA: TGTGCCAGCAGTTTAAAGTCTTCAGCAGTTATAGGACTAGCGGGCCTCTACGAGCAGTACTTC. It codes for CASSLKSSAVIGLAGLYEQYF.

The chain combines TRBV6-1 with TRBJ1-1, with D possibly TRBD1 on 6 matching bases. In germline, CDR1 is MNHNS, CDR2 SASEGT. CDR3 length equals 14 residues. Trimming stripped 6 bases from V and 0 bases from J, with 11 bases between. CDR3 amino acids: CASRRDNLNTEAFF. CDR3 nucleotide sequence: TGTGCCAGCAGGCGGGACAACCTGAACACTGAAGCTTTCTTT.

This clone appeared a few times. The chain combines TRBV7-2 with TRBJ2-7; D not resolved. The CDR3 has 18 amino acids. V shed 2 bases and J shed 0 bases, with 20 bases lying between them. Germline values: CDR1 SGHTA, CDR2 FQGNSA. The CDR3 coding sequence is TGTGCCAGCAGCTTAAACCCCGATCGCTCGGTGGCCTCCTACGAGCAGTACTTC. This codes for CASSLNPDRSVASYEQYF.

The V gene is TRBV6-5, the J gene TRBJ1-6; no clear D gene. CDR1 is MNHEY, CDR2 SVGAGI, per germline. V lost 5 bases and J 10 bases, leaving 9 bases between the germline ends. The CDR3 contains 12 residues. The CDR3 loop is CASSLTGSPLHF. The CDR3, as DNA: TGTGCCAGCAGTCTCACGGGATCACCCCTCCACTTT.

The chain recombines TRBV7-2 with TRBJ1-1; D remains ambiguous. The CDR3 is 14 amino acids. With 5 bases removed from V and 5 bases from J, the gap between germline ends came to 15 bases. The germline gives CDR1 SGHTA, CDR2 FQGNSA. DNA of the CDR3: TGTGCCAGCAGCCATAATTCTCGGGTGACTGAAGCTTTCTTT. Its translation: CASSHNSRVTEAFF.

This chain joins TRBV7-9 and TRBJ1-2, with 11 positions matching TRBD1. CDR1 and CDR2 (germline): SEHNR, FQNEAQ (reference sequence). The CDR3 has 15 amino acids. V lost 6 bases and J lost 7; bases outside the gene matches: 10. The CDR3 bases are TGTGCCAGCAGTTATAACACCGGGACAGGGGGTGGCTACACCTTC. Translated: CASSYNTGTGGGYTF.

This clone came up once. The chain combines TRBV15 with TRBJ2-7, with TRBD1 matching 9 bases. Germline-derived CDR1 and CDR2 are LNHNV and YYDKDF (reference sequence). The CDR3 spans 14 residues. J was trimmed by 2 bases and V by 4 bases; bases with no gene match: 3. The DNA of the CDR3 is TGTGCCACCAGCATGGACAGGGGTCCCTACGAGCAGTACTTC. Its protein is CATSMDRGPYEQYF.